This note documents a single T cell receptor beta chain sequence. These data originate in a study of blood T cell repertoires in COVID-19. Assay used: immunoSEQ multiplex PCR; TCRdb lists only in-frame clones, some missing. The sample lists about 140,000 clones; roughly 84% were seen once. This TCR was recovered from a woman aged 55-69 years with acute or convalescent COVID-19. Sequencing input: peripheral blood.

CDR3 in amino acids: CASSYVSGRVDNEQFF. The CDR3 DNA follows: TGTGCCAGCAGTTATGTCTCCGGGAGGGTCGACAATGAGCAGTTCTTC. The chain employs TRBV6-2 or TRBV6-3 and TRBJ2-1, with 8 bases aligning to TRBD2. In germline, CDR1 is MNHEY, CDR2 SVGEGT. The CDR3 has 16 amino acids. Trimming at V came to 3 bases and at J to 5 bases, leaving 9 bases not matched to a gene.